The TCR beta chain described here comes from a study of shared clonotypes between healthy human individuals. Findings and limits, study-wide: Clonotype sharing among the donors was expected to vary with sequencing depth.

V lost 5 bases and J 6 bases, leaving 8 bases between the germline ends. The CDR3 covers 11 residues. Germline V gene sequence: CDR1 MDHEN, CDR2 SYDVKM. Several immunoSEQ plates received, in even portions, the genomic DNA of each subset. Assay: immunoSEQ multiplex PCR; the TCRdb copy retains only in-frame clones and omits some. The sample lists about 2 million clones; roughly 94% were seen once. The table lists this clone with a count of one. Its matching antigen is unknown. The J gene is TRBJ2-7, the V gene TRBV28, with a weak D call TRBD1 (5 bases). The clonotype originates from a man aged 18-30 years in good health. The material sequenced was naive CD4+ T cells sorted from blood. Subset of the sample: CD45RA+ positively selected. The CDR3: CASSPQGEQYF. The CDR3 DNA is TGTGCCAGCAGTCCGCAGGGCGAGCAGTACTTC.